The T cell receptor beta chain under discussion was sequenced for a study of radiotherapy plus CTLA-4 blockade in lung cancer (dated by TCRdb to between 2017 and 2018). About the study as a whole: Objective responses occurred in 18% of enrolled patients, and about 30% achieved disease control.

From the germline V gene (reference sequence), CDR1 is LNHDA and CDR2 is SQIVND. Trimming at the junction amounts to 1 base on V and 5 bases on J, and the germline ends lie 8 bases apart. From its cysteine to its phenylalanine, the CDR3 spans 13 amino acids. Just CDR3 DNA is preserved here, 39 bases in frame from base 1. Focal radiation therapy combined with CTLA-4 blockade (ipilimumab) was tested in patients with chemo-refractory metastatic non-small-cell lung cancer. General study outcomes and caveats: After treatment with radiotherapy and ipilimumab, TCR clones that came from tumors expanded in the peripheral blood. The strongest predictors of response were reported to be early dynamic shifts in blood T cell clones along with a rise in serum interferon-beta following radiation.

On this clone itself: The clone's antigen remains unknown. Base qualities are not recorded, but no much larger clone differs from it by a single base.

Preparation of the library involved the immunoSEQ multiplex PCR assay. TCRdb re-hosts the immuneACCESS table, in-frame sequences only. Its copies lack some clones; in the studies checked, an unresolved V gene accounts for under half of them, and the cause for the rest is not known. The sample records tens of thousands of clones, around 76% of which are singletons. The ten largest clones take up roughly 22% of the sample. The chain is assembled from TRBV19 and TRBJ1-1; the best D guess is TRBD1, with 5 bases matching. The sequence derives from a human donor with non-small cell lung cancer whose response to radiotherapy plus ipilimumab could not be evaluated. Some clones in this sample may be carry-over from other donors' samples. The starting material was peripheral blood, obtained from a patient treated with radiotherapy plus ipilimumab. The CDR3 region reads CASSIAGLTEAFF. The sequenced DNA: TGTGCCAGTAGTATAGCAGGGTTGACTGAAGCTTTCTTT.